The T cell receptor beta chain under discussion was sequenced for a study of monozygotic twins with inflammatory bowel disease. CDR3 length equals 18 residues. Germline CDR1 is LNHDA and CDR2 is SQIVND (reference sequence). As to this clonotype: Antigen: not known.

TCRdb reanalyzed the 5' RACE reads, giving one entry per CDR3 protein sequence and no DNA. The table for this sample gives 420,000 or so distinct CDR3 sequences. For every donor, one blood sample of 2.5 ml was drawn. Findings of the study overall: Fewer shared clonotypes with others were found in IBD patients than in healthy twins, especially with disease activity.

V and J are TRBV19 and TRBJ1-2; lacking DNA, the TRBD1 call made by TCRdb goes unchecked. What was sequenced was blood. The sequence derives from a human donor with ulcerative colitis or Crohn's disease, or a healthy co-twin of an affected twin (not recorded which). This CDR3 is CASSSLAGTGSFIGGYTF.